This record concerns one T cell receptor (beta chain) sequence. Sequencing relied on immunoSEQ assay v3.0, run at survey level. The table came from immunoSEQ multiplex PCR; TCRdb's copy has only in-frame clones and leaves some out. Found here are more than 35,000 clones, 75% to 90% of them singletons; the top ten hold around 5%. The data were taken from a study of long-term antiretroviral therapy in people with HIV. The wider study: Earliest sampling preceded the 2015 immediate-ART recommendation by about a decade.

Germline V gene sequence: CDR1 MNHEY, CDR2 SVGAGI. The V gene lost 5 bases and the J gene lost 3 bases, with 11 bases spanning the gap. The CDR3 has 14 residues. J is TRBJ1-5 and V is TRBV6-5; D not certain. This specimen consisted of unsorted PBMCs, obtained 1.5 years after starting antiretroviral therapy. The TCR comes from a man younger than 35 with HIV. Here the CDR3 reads CASSEGRANQPQHF. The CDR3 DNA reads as TGTGCCAGCAGTGAAGGACGGGCCAATCAGCCCCAGCATTTT.